This T cell receptor (beta chain) was profiled in a study of blood T cell repertoires in COVID-19. About the study: The origin of the acute and convalescent COVID-19 samples was the United States, Italy and Spain. Nucleic acid was either cDNA or gDNA, and it came from T cells, B-cell-depleted T cells, or PBMCs.

CDR1 and CDR2 (germline): KGHDR, SFDVKD. Losses at the gene ends were 6 bases for V and 6 bases for J; bases not matched to a gene: 6. The CDR3 consists of 15 residues. Clones were read by immunoSEQ multiplex PCR, and TCRdb kept only the in-frame ones, dropping some. The sample has about 300,000 clones, 83% seen once. The clonotype comes from a woman aged 50 to 60 with acute or convalescent COVID-19. The V gene is TRBV24-1, the J gene TRBJ2-2; TRBD1 matches at 10 bases. The specimen sequenced was peripheral blood. CDR3 in amino acids: CATSNGDRGAGELFF. CDR3 DNA: TGTGCCACCAGTAACGGGGACAGGGGAGCCGGGGAGCTGTTTTTT.